This TCR beta chain was recovered during a study of T-cell memory formation after mild COVID-19. This clonotype was recorded at least ten times. TCRdb analysed the 5' RACE reads with MiXCR anew, one entry per CDR3 protein. The sample holds roughly 370,000 distinct CDR3 sequences; roughly 15% are singletons and the top ten take 20% to 25%. J gave up 5 bases and V 4 bases, and 5 bases lay outside the gene matches. Germline V gene data show CDR1 as SGHKS and CDR2 as YYEKEE (reference sequence). The CDR3 is 15 amino acids. This clonotype was sampled from a young man who had mild COVID-19 (a few samples of this study predate the infection). Cell type and time point are not known. V and J are TRBV5-5 and TRBJ2-2; 10 bases are a match to TRBD2. Source material: PBMCs or a T cell subset sorted from them (not recorded which). The DNA of the CDR3 is TGTGCCAGCAGCCCGGGGACTAGCGAGACCGGGGAGCTGTTTTTT. Translating it yields CASSPGTSETGELFF.